Listed below are T cell receptor beta chains from one sample, sequenced in a study of PD-1 blockade in classical Hodgkin lymphoma. Some clones are missing from TCRdb's copy, which holds only in-frame ones; the method was immunoSEQ multiplex PCR. Of approximately 100,000 clones listed, 83% are singletons. The specimen was peripheral blood mononuclear cells (PBMCs), collected before the fourth cycle of nivolumab. The receptors here all came from a human donor with classical Hodgkin lymphoma. The CDR3 runs from the conserved cysteine through the conserved F or W. D genes are given only for firm matches. Where a row states a size, it is once, few, many or the class of an expanded clone; other rows omit it.

NA	TRBJ2-2	TRBV9	NA	CASSVGNGGELFF	TGTGCCAGCAGCGTAGGAAACGGCGGGGAGCTGTTTTTT
NA	TRBJ2-1	TRBV15	NA	CATSRDRRSNSYNEQFF	TGTGCCACCAGCAGAGATCGGCGGTCCAATTCCTACAATGAGCAGTTCTTC
NA	TRBJ2-7	TRBV7-2	TRBD2	CASSLGMAIAGGSYEQYF	TGTGCCAGCAGCTTGGGGATGGCGATAGCGGGAGGTTCCTACGAGCAGTACTTC
NA	TRBJ1-3	TRBV7-6	NA	CASSLTPQTGISGNTIYF	TGTGCCAGCAGCTTGACACCCCAGACAGGAATCTCTGGAAACACCATATATTTT
NA	TRBJ1-5	TRBV12-2	NA	CASRLAGRQGPGNQPQHF	TGTGCAAGTCGCTTAGCGGGGAGGCAAGGCCCCGGCAATCAGCCCCAGCATTTT
NA	TRBJ2-7	TRBV21-1	NA	CASSKMASVKPKDEQYF	TGTGCCAGCAGCAAAATGGCTAGCGTTAAACCCAAGGACGAGCAGTACTTC
NA	TRBJ2-7	TRBV25-1	NA	CASSAKGTRLYEQYF	TGTGCCAGCAGTGCCAAAGGTACCCGCCTCTACGAGCAGTACTTC
NA	TRBJ2-5	TRBV5-3	NA	CARSAFRRPKEKTQYF	TGTGCCAGAAGCGCATTTCGTCGGCCAAAAGAAAAGACCCAGTACTTC
NA	TRBJ1-5	TRBV5-1	NA	CASSLYGGERSQHF	TGCGCCAGCAGCTTGTATGGGGGCGAGAGGTCCCAGCATTTT
NA	TRBJ2-7	TRBV30	NA	CAWALSYEQYF	TGTGCCTGGGCCCTCTCCTACGAGCAGTACTTC
NA	TRBJ2-3	TRBV7-8	NA	CASSLASDTQYF	TGTGCCAGCAGCTTAGCATCAGATACGCAGTATTTT
NA	TRBJ2-7	TRBV13	NA	CASSLGQLPYEQYF	TGTGCCAGCAGCTTAGGTCAGCTCCCCTACGAGCAGTACTTC
NA	TRBJ2-5	TRBV2	NA	CASNRGAQTQYF	TGTGCCAGCAATAGGGGCGCCCAGACCCAGTACTTC
NA	TRBJ1-3	TRBV10-3	NA	CAIGDPPRGGNTIYF	TGTGCCATCGGCGACCCCCCGAGGGGTGGAAACACCATATATTTT
NA	TRBJ2-7	TRBV5-4	TRBD2	CASSSLVAGERDEQYF	TGTGCCAGCAGCTCCTTGGTGGCGGGAGAGAGGGACGAGCAGTACTTC
NA	TRBJ1-1	TRBV7-9	NA	CASSFPEKGNTEAFF	TGTGCCAGCAGCTTTCCCGAGAAGGGGAACACTGAAGCTTTCTTT
NA	TRBJ2-7	TRBV27	TRBD2	CASSSIGLAGWYEQYF	TGTGCCAGCAGTTCAATAGGACTAGCGGGGTGGTACGAGCAGTACTTC
NA	TRBJ1-1	TRBV27	NA	CASSMRGVNTEAFF	TGTGCCAGCAGTATGCGGGGGGTGAACACTGAAGCTTTCTTT
few	TRBJ1-1	TRBV9	NA	CASSVSLGGMNTEAFF	TGTGCCAGCAGCGTAAGTCTGGGGGGCATGAACACTGAAGCTTTCTTT
NA	TRBJ2-7	TRBV11-1	TRBD1	CASSSQGSGSYEQYF	TGTGCCAGCAGCTCACAGGGGTCGGGCTCCTACGAGCAGTACTTC
NA	TRBJ2-5	TRBV29-1	NA	CSVGEYQETQYF	TGCAGCGTTGGGGAGTACCAAGAGACCCAGTACTTC
NA	TRBJ2-7	TRBV19	TRBD1	CASSRTGSYEQYF	TGTGCCAGTAGCCGGACAGGTTCCTACGAGCAGTACTTC
NA	TRBJ1-3	TRBV19	TRBD1	CASSLRTGLSGNTIYF	TGTGCCAGTAGCCTCAGGACAGGGCTCTCTGGAAACACCATATATTTT
once	TRBJ1-3	TRBV7-8	NA	CASSRRQDPSGNTIYF	TGTGCCAGCAGCCGCCGACAGGACCCCTCTGGAAACACCATATATTTT
NA	TRBJ1-2	TRBV19	TRBD1	CASRDRGQYYGYTF	TGTGCCAGTAGAGACAGGGGGCAATACTATGGCTACACCTTC
NA	TRBJ1-2	TRBV6-6	NA	CASNPQGLANYGYTF	TGTGCCAGCAATCCACAGGGTTTGGCTAACTATGGCTACACCTTC
few	TRBJ1-4	TRBV2	TRBD1	CAKRQGSNEKLFF	TGTGCCAAGAGACAGGGGTCTAATGAAAAACTGTTTTTT
NA	TRBJ2-7	TRBV30	TRBD2	CAWSVAGSPIYEQYF	TGTGCCTGGAGTGTAGCGGGGTCCCCCATATACGAGCAGTACTTC
NA	TRBJ1-5	TRBV4-2	NA	CASSQDGGQAGQDQPQHF	TGTGCCAGCAGCCAAGATGGGGGACAAGCGGGGCAGGATCAGCCCCAGCATTTT
once	TRBJ2-7	TRBV10-3	NA	CAISEQGGGYEQYF	TGTGCCATCAGTGAACAGGGAGGGGGCTACGAGCAGTACTTC
NA	TRBJ2-3	TRBV28	TRBD2	CASSLYQGGRSDTQYF	TGTGCCAGCAGTTTATATCAGGGAGGGCGGTCAGATACGCAGTATTTT
NA	TRBJ2-7	TRBV28	NA	CASSSGTTQNEQYF	TGTGCCAGCAGTTCCGGGACGACGCAAAACGAGCAGTACTTC
few	TRBJ2-7	TRBV2	NA	CASTGRPSYEQYF	TGTGCCAGCACGGGACGGCCGTCCTACGAGCAGTACTTC
NA	TRBJ1-2	TRBV6-6	NA	CASSHPRLRGEQGYTF	TGTGCCAGCAGTCACCCCCGGCTTAGGGGGGAACAGGGCTACACCTTC
once	TRBJ2-5	TRBV23-1	NA	CASSQSGGKTQYF	TGCGCCAGCAGTCAATCGGGGGGCAAGACCCAGTACTTC
once	TRBJ1-4	TRBV28	NA	CASSLEVDEKLFF	TGTGCCAGCAGTTTAGAGGTGGATGAAAAACTGTTTTTT
NA	TRBJ2-7	TRBV14	NA	CASSLPGLTYEQYF	TGTGCCAGCAGCCTCCCGGGACTGACCTACGAGCAGTACTTC
NA	TRBJ1-5	TRBV6-5	TRBD1	CASRPPGGQNQPQHF	TGTGCCAGCAGGCCCCCAGGGGGCCAAAATCAGCCCCAGCATTTT
few	TRBJ2-3	TRBV6-1	NA	CASSVAEQRRTDTQYF	TGTGCCAGCAGTGTTGCCGAGCAGCGTAGGACAGATACGCAGTATTTT
NA	TRBJ2-7	TRBV19	NA	CASSSGQPYEQYF	TGTGCCAGTAGTTCGGGACAACCCTACGAGCAGTACTTC
NA	TRBJ2-2	TRBV7-8	TRBD2	CATGQPTSAGTGELFF	TGTGCCACCGGACAGCCGACTAGCGCAGGCACCGGGGAGCTGTTTTTT
NA	TRBJ2-6	TRBV30	TRBD1	CAWSPDRVGSGANVLTF	TGTGCCTGGAGTCCGGACAGGGTTGGATCTGGGGCCAACGTCCTGACTTTC
NA	TRBJ2-5	TRBV2	TRBD2	CASRKQAGAETQYF	TGTGCCAGCAGAAAGCAAGCGGGAGCAGAGACCCAGTACTTC
NA	TRBJ1-4	TRBV5-1	NA	CASSLAGAQTKEILFF	TGCGCCAGCAGCTTGGCAGGGGCGCAGACTAAGGAAATACTGTTTTTT